The present T cell receptor beta chain was sequenced within a study of shared clonotypes between healthy human individuals (dated by TCRdb to about 2020). As for the study more broadly: A couple of women and a few men aged 18 to 49 years were included in the cohort. To estimate repertoire size and how much clonotype sharing occurs between individuals, the study deeply sequenced the blood TCR repertoires of about five healthy adults. For each donor, CD4 naive and CD4 memory were each given three plates, CD8 naive was given two plates, and CD8 memory was given one plate. Between about 0.85 and 9.5 billion PBMCs per donor were obtained by leukapheresis. To increase sequencing depth and limit assay-specific biases, different laboratories used diverse techniques to prepare libraries and sequence TCR repertoires. The paper's findings and limits, for the study overall: About 5% of naive CD4, roughly 3.6% of naive CD8, approximately 2.2% of memory CD4, and around 0.4% of memory CD8 clonotypes were shared across a few donors. Sampling was restricted to blood, and TCR repertoires in tissues likely differ from the TCR repertoires found in blood. Clonotypes shared by all four sorted-subset donors showed higher generation probabilities than non-shared clonotypes. Naive subsets generally had larger estimated clonotype richness than memory subsets. Because the study included only a small number of donors, the genetic and exposure-history diversity represented was limited. Rarefaction of sorted-subset datasets indicated incomplete sequencing despite the large sequencing depth. Based on pairwise subsampling, the degree of clonotype sharing among donors was expected to be affected by sequencing depth.

The donors were healthy, HIV-negative adults who had no recently reported acute infections or vaccinations. Every donor was a Caucasian adult residing in Nashville, Tennessee, USA. CD4+ T cells were enriched by magnetic negative selection; naive cells were then positively selected on CD45RA, and the negative fraction formed the memory subset. Blood was obtained by leukapheresis, after which PBMCs were separated by Ficoll-Histopaque density gradient centrifugation and cryopreserved in liquid nitrogen vapor phase. Purity and quantity of every magnetically sorted T cell population were checked by analytical flow cytometry. Each sorted fraction had its genomic DNA isolated and then quantified by UV absorbance on a Nanodrop 2000c. As regards this clone: Its cognate antigen has yet to be identified. No per-base quality is available; no much larger clone lies one base away.

Using the deep immunoSEQ assay, TCR CDR3 regions were amplified from genomic DNA by multiplex PCR. Extracted genomic DNA from each cell subset was distributed evenly across all wells of several immunoSEQ 96-well plates, and each plate was treated as a replicate. For sorted subsets, about 200 ng genomic DNA, equal to about 30,000 T cell genomes, was loaded into each replicate PCR. The purified libraries were quantified using a Qubit 3.0 fluorometer, sized with a Bioanalyzer 2100, and then quantified again using the KAPA Library Quantification kit. A separate single-read 150-cycle Illumina NextSeq 550 flow cell was used to sequence each immunoSEQ 96-well plate. The study's own analysis went as follows. The immunoSEQ output contained only junctional sequences without quality scores, so filtering could not match that applied to full-length reads. Sequences were annotated with PyIR, a Python wrapper for IgBLAST v1.9, and V/J genes and CDR3 were assigned using IMGT germline references. Reads were filtered out if the reads had weak V/J assignments (E-value above 1e-6), no CDR3, stop codons, out-of-frame junctions, or ambiguous translated residues. V3J clonotypes were defined by identical inferred V gene, J gene, and CDR3 amino acid sequence. The percentage overlap between two repertoires was calculated by dividing the number of shared unique clonotypes by the size of the smaller repertoire. Repertoire richness was assessed with RTK rarefaction, the Chao1 estimator, and Recon v2.1 estimates of unobserved clonotypes. For all TCRbeta clonotypes obtained by the gDNA method from a handful of donors, generation probabilities were computed with OLGA. Held by TCRdb, this immuneACCESS table contains in-frame sequences only and omits some clones. Under half of the omission traces to an unresolved V gene where checked; the cause of the rest is unknown. D and trimming were read from the DNA, whereas the V and J calls and clone size are those reported in that table. This sample gives roughly 500,000 clones in total; 90% to 96% of them show up just once. Roughly 0.06% of the sample belongs to the ten largest clones.

The CDR3 runs 14 amino acids, cysteine and phenylalanine included. The DNA shown is the 42-base CDR3, in frame from base 1. Trimming leaves V shorter by 0 bases and J shorter by 9 bases, with the junction holding 2 bases beyond the gene matches. CDR1 SGHRS and CDR2 YFSETQ were looked up in the germline V gene. The receptor's source is a woman in her twenties or thirties in good health. The chain uses TRBV5-1 and TRBJ1-6, and 8 junction bases match TRBD1. The sequenced material came from naive CD4+ T cells sorted from blood. What the cell subset or site label conveys for this sample: CD45RA+ positively selected. The sequence in DNA is TGCGCCAGCAGCTTGGGGACAGGGAGTTCACCCCTCCACTTT. Its amino acids are CASSLGTGSSPLHF. Outside the CDR3, residues come from the reference TRBV5-1 and TRBJ1-6 proteins, so the full variable domain is: KAGVTQTPRYLIKTRGQQVTLSCSPISGHRSVSWYQQTPGQGLQFLFEYFSETQRNKGNFPGRFSGRQFSNSRSEMNVSTLELGDSALYLCASSLGTGSSPLHFGNGTRLTVT.